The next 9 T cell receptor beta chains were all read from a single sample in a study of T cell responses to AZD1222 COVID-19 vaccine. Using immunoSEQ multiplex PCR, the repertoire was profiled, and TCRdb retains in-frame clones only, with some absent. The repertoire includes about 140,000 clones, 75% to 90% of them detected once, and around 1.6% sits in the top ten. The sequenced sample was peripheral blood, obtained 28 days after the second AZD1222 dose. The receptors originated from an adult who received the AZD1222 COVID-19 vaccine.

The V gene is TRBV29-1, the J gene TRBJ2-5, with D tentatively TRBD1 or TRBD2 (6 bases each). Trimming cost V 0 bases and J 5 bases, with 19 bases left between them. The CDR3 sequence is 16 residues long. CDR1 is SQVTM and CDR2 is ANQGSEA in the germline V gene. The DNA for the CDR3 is TGCAGCGTTGAAGATTTCGACAGGAAAGGGGGGGAGACCCAGTACTTC. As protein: CSVEDFDRKGGETQYF.

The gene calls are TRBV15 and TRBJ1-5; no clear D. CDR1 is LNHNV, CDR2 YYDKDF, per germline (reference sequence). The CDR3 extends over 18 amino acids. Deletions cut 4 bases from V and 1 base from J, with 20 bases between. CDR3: CATSTNFSGIVSNQPQHF. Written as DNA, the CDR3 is TGTGCCACCAGCACTAATTTTTCTGGGATAGTCAGCAATCAGCCCCAGCATTTT.

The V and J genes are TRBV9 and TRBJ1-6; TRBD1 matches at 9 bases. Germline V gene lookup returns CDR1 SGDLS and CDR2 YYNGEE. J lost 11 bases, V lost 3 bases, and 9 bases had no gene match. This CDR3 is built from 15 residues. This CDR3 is CASSDGPGQGTPLHF. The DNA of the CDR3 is TGTGCCAGCAGCGATGGACCGGGACAGGGTACACCCCTCCACTTT.

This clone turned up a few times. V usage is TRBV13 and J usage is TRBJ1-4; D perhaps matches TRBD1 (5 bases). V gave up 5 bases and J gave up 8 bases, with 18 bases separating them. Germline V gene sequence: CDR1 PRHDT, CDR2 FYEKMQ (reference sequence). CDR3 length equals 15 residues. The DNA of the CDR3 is TGTGCCAGCAGCGCACGAGGGCGCAGGGAGGAAAAACTGTTTTTT. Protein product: CASSARGRREEKLFF.

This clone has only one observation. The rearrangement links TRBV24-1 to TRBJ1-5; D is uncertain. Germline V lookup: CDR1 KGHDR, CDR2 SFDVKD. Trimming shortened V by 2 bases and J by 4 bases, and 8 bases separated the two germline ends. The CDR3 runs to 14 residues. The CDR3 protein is CATSDSTLNQPQHF. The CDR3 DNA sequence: TGTGCCACCAGTGATTCTACTTTAAATCAGCCCCAGCATTTT.

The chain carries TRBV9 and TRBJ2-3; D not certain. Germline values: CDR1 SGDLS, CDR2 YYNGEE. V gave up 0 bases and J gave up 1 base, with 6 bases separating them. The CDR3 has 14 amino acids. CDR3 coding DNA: TGTGCCAGCAGCGTAGTTGGGGGCACAGATACGCAGTATTTT. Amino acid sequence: CASSVVGGTDTQYF.

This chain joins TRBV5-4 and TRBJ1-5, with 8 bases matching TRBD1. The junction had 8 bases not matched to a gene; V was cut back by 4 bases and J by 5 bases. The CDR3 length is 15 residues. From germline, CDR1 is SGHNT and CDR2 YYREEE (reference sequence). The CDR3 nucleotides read TGTGCCAGCAGCACCGGGACAGGTTTAGATCAGCCCCAGCATTTT. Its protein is CASSTGTGLDQPQHF.

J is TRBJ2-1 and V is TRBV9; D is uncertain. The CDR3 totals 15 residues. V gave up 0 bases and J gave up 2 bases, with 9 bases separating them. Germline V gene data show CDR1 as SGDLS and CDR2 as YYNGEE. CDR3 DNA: TGTGCCAGCAGCGTAGACCAGGCCCCCTACAATGAGCAGTTCTTC. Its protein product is CASSVDQAPYNEQFF.

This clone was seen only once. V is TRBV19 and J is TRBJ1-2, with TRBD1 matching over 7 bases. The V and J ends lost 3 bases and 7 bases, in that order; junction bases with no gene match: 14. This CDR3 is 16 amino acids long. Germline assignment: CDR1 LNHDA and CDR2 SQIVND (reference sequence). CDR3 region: CASSIGLQGRLSGYTF. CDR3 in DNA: TGTGCCAGTAGTATCGGTTTACAGGGGCGGTTGAGTGGCTACACCTTC. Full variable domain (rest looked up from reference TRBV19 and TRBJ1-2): DGGITQSPKYLFRKEGQNVTLSCEQNLNHDAMYWYRQDPGQGLRLIYYSQIVNDFQKGDIAEGYSVSREKKESFPLTVTSAQKNPTAFYLCASSIGLQGRLSGYTFGSGTRLTVV.